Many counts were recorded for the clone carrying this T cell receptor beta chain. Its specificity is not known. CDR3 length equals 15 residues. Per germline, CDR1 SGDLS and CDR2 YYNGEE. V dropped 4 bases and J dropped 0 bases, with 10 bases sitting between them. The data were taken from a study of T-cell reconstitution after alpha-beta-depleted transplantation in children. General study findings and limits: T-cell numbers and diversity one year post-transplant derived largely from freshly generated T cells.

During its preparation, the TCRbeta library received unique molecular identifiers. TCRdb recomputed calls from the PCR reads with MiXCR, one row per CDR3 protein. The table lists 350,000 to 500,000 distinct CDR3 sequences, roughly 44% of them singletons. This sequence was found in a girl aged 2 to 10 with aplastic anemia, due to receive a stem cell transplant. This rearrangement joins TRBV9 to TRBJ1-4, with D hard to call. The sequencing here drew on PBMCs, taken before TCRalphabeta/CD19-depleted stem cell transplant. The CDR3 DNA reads TGTGCCAGCAGCCCCGGACTGGCAACTAATGAAAAACTGTTTTTT. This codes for CASSPGLATNEKLFF.